A selection of T cell receptor beta chains follows, all from one sample in a study of cytomegalovirus exposure and HLA in healthy donors. Sequenced by immunoSEQ multiplex PCR; TCRdb stores in-frame clones only, minus some. The table has 100,000 to 150,000 clones, roughly 85% seen once. Sequences were obtained from PBMCs. The receptors shown here come from a man younger than 30 in good health and CMV-seropositive. Both conserved end residues are part of each CDR3. Each record gives: CDR3 length, J gene, D gene, V gene, clone size, CDR3 protein, CDR3 DNA. D genes are given only for firm matches. Size values are once, few and many counts, or a class for expanded clones, and some rows have none.

>17|TRBJ2-2|TRBD2|TRBV9|NA
CASRDSERGANTGELFF
TGTGCCAGCAGAGATTCCGAGCGGGGGGCGAACACCGGGGAGCTGTTTTTT
>15|TRBJ2-3|NA|TRBV18|NA
CASSPPSLSTDTQYF
TGTGCCAGCTCACCACCGAGCCTTAGCACAGATACGCAGTATTTT
>15|TRBJ2-1|NA|TRBV7-9|NA
CASSDTGTSYNEQFF
TGTGCCAGCAGCGACACAGGGACCTCCTACAATGAGCAGTTCTTC
>14|TRBJ2-5|TRBD2|TRBV2|NA
CASRLGLVTETQYF
TGTGCCAGCCGTTTGGGACTAGTGACGGAGACCCAGTACTTC
>15|TRBJ2-5|TRBD2|TRBV9|NA
CASSVAAGVGATQYF
TGTGCCAGCAGCGTAGCGGCGGGGGTCGGCGCGACCCAGTACTTC
>14|TRBJ2-3|NA|TRBV30|NA
CAWSPQGRGDTQYF
TGTGCCTGGAGCCCCCAAGGACGGGGAGATACGCAGTATTTT
>15|TRBJ1-5|TRBD1|TRBV28|NA
CASSRRQGEFQPQHF
TGTGCCAGCAGCCGACGACAGGGAGAATTTCAGCCCCAGCATTTT
>10|TRBJ1-2|NA|TRBV29-1|NA
CSVDSYGYTF
TGCAGCGTTGACAGCTATGGCTACACCTTC
>15|TRBJ2-5|NA|TRBV6-1|NA
CASSDQGSGGEAQYF
TGTGCCAGCAGTGACCAGGGGAGTGGAGGTGAGGCCCAGTACTTC
>14|TRBJ2-3|TRBD1|TRBV19|NA
CASKQGAGTDTQYF
TGTGCCAGCAAGCAGGGGGCCGGCACAGATACGCAGTATTTT
>15|TRBJ2-1|NA|TRBV7-8|NA
CASSLARSVYNEQFF
TGTGCCAGCAGCTTAGCGCGGTCAGTTTACAATGAGCAGTTCTTC
>14|TRBJ2-7|TRBD1|TRBV6-1|NA
CASRAGTGIHEQYF
TGTGCCAGCAGAGCCGGGACAGGGATCCACGAGCAGTACTTC
>11|TRBJ1-1|NA|TRBV2|NA
CASSENRAAFF
TGTGCCAGCAGTGAAAACAGGGCAGCTTTCTTT
>15|TRBJ1-1|TRBD1|TRBV5-1|few
CASIPGQGLHTEAFF
TGCGCCAGCATCCCGGGACAGGGGTTGCACACTGAAGCTTTCTTT
>14|TRBJ2-1|NA|TRBV29-1|NA
CSVGGGLIYNEQFF
TGCAGCGTTGGGGGAGGACTGATCTACAATGAGCAGTTCTTC
>16|TRBJ2-3|TRBD2|TRBV4-2|once
CASSQHSGGITDTQYF
TGTGCCAGCAGCCAACATAGCGGGGGTATCACAGATACGCAGTATTTT
>14|TRBJ1-3|NA|TRBV4-2|NA
CASSQDNSGNTIYF
TGTGCCAGCAGCCAAGACAACTCTGGAAACACCATATATTTT
>13|TRBJ1-2|NA|TRBV6-6|NA
CASSPRGEAGYTF
TGTGCCAGCAGTCCCCGCGGGGAGGCTGGCTACACCTTC
>10|TRBJ1-2|NA|TRBV29-1|NA
CSVRDFGYTF
TGCAGCGTGCGGGACTTTGGCTACACCTTC
>13|TRBJ2-5|TRBD2|TRBV6-1|few
CASSLEGGETQYF
TGTGCCAGCAGCCTCGAGGGAGGGGAGACCCAGTACTTC
>14|TRBJ2-5|NA|TRBV7-9|few
CASRGPGSGETQYF
TGTGCCAGCAGGGGTCCAGGGTCAGGGGAGACCCAGTACTTC
>15|TRBJ1-6|NA|TRBV27|NA
CASSILTGYNSPLHF
TGTGCCAGCAGTATCTTAACAGGGTATAATTCACCCCTCCACTTT
>17|TRBJ2-3|NA|TRBV27|NA
CASSLYPAGESTDTQYF
TGTGCCAGCAGTTTATATCCGGCAGGGGAAAGCACAGATACGCAGTATTTT
>15|TRBJ2-2|TRBD2|TRBV7-2|NA
CASSLVGREGGELFF
TGTGCCAGCAGCTTAGTGGGCAGGGAGGGCGGGGAGCTGTTTTTT
>14|TRBJ2-1|NA|TRBV5-1|NA
CASSLGGSHNEQFF
TGCGCCAGCAGCTTGGGCGGCAGCCACAATGAGCAGTTCTTC
>14|TRBJ1-2|TRBD1|TRBV7-8|NA
CASSTGGANYGYTF
TGTGCCAGCAGCACAGGGGGCGCAAACTATGGCTACACCTTC
>12|TRBJ1-1|TRBD1|TRBV29-1|few
CSVEVGGQGAFF
TGCAGCGTTGAAGTGGGTGGACAGGGGGCTTTCTTT